The entry below describes one TCR beta chain. Each CDR3 protein gets one entry after TCRdb re-called the RT-PCR reads with MiXCR. The sample holds approximately 250,000 distinct CDR3 sequences, roughly 15% seen once. The sample belongs to a study of patients and donors after allogeneic stem cell transplantation. The CDR3 extends over 19 amino acids. Looked up from germline, CDR1 is SGDLS and CDR2 is YYNGEE. The V gene end was trimmed by 1 base and the J gene end by 3 bases; junction bases not matched to a gene: 15. The TCR comes from a human donor who was either an allogeneic HSCT recipient or a stem cell or donor lymphocyte infusion donor (not recorded which). It is not recorded whose cells these are; they may come from a transplant donor. This chain connects TRBV9 to TRBJ2-3; 9 nucleotides align to TRBD1. The specimen sequenced was blood, either unsorted or a sorted T cell fraction (not recorded which). This CDR3 reads CASSVPGTGTRTQTDTQYF. The CDR3 region has the DNA TGTGCCAGCAGCGTACCCGGGACAGGGACACGAACACAGACAGATACGCAGTATTTT.